Following are 6 T cell receptor beta chains from one sample sequenced in a study of T cell responses to AZD1222 COVID-19 vaccine. The table came from immunoSEQ multiplex PCR; TCRdb's copy has only in-frame clones and leaves some out. The sample lists roughly 70,000 clones, 85% seen once, with around 20% in the top ten. The source material was peripheral blood, sampled on day 0 of AZD1222 vaccination. The receptors come from an adult in good health.

The CDR3 DNA reads TGCGCCAGCAGGGTAGCGGCTGGGGCCAACGTCCTGACTTTC. This translates into CASRVAAGANVLTF. The chain is built from TRBV5-1 and TRBJ2-6; D might be TRBD2 (6 bases). V gave up 5 bases and J gave up 2 bases, with 8 bases separating them. The CDR3 extends over 14 amino acids. CDR1 and CDR2 (germline): SGHRS, YFSETQ.

This rearrangement joins TRBV5-5 to TRBJ2-5; 11 bases are shared with TRBD2. The CDR3 is 15 residues long. Germline V gene sequence: CDR1 SGHKS, CDR2 YYEKEE (reference sequence). The trim removed 7 bases at V and 5 bases at J, leaving 10 bases unmatched. The CDR3 bases are TGTGCCAGCTACCCCGGGACTAGCGGAGCGGAGACCCAGTACTTC. Translated: CASYPGTSGAETQYF.

The count of this clone is one. In DNA form, the CDR3 reads TGTGCCAGCAGCGATCGACAGGGGAATGAAAAACTGTTTTTT. Translation: CASSDRQGNEKLFF. The V and J genes are TRBV9 and TRBJ1-4; 8 nucleotides align to TRBD1. The germline gives CDR1 SGDLS, CDR2 YYNGEE. The CDR3 runs 14 residues. J was trimmed by 5 bases and V by 3 bases; bases with no gene match: 3.

This chain connects TRBV19 to TRBJ1-1, with no clear D. The CDR3 is 14 residues long. Trimming removed 7 bases at V and 0 bases at J, with 12 bases between. Per the germline V gene, CDR1 is LNHDA and CDR2 is SQIVND (reference sequence). CDR3 sequence reads: CASTRSLMNTEAFF. The CDR3 bases are TGTGCCAGTACCCGCAGCCTAATGAACACTGAAGCTTTCTTT.

This chain links TRBV3-1 (or the pseudogene TRBV3-2) with TRBJ1-2; maybe TRBD1 (6 bases). Germline assignment: CDR1 LGHDT and CDR2 YNNKEL (reference sequence). With 2 bases removed from V and 4 bases from J, the gap between germline ends came to 14 bases. The CDR3 contains 15 residues. The DNA of the CDR3 is TGTGCCAGCAGCCAAACCGAGTGGGGGGCCTATGGCTACACCTTC. Its translation is CASSQTEWGAYGYTF.

The chain carries TRBV7-8 and TRBJ2-7, with a tentative D call TRBD1 (7 bases). With 4 bases removed from V and 5 bases from J, the gap between germline ends came to 18 bases. In germline, CDR1 is SGHVS, CDR2 FQNEAQ. The CDR3 is made up of 15 amino acids. CDR3 nucleotide sequence: TGTGCCAGCAGCTCGTACCAGGGGGGACTCAACGAGCAGTACTTC. Protein sequence: CASSSYQGGLNEQYF. The variable domain in full, with the rest retrieved from reference TRBV7-8 and TRBJ2-7, is GAGVSQSPRYKVAKRGQDVALRCDPISGHVSLFWYQQALGQGPEFLTYFQNEAQLDKSGLPSDRFFAERPEGSVSTLKIQRTQQEDSAVYLCASSSYQGGLNEQYFGPGTRLTVT.